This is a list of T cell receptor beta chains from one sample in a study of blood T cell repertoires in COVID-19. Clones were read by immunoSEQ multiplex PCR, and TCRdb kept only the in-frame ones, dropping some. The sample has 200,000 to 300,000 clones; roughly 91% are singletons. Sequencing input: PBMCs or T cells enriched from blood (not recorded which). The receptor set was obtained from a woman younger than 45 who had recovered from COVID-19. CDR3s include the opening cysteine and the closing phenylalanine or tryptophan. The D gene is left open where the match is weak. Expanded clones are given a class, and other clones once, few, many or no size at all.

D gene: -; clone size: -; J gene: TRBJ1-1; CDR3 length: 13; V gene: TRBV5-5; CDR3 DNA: TGTGCCAGCAGCTTGCCGGGAAACACTGAAGCTTTCTTT; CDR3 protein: CASSLPGNTEAFF
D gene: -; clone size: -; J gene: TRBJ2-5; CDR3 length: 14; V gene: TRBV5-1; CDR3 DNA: TGCGCCAGCAGTCAAGAGGCCCTCCAAGAGACCCAGTACTTC; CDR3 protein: CASSQEALQETQYF
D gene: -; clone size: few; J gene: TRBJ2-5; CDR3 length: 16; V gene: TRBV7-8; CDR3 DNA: TGTGCCAGCAGCTTAGTGTCGGGTGGGGCCCAAGAGACCCAGTACTTC; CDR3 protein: CASSLVSGGAQETQYF
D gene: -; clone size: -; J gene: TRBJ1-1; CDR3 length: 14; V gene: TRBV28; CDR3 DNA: TGTGCCAGCAGTTTAAAAGGGAGAAACACTGAAGCTTTCTTT; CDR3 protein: CASSLKGRNTEAFF
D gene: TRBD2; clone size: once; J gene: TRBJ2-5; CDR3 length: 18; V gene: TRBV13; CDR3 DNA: TGTGCCAGCAGCTTAAGTGCGGGTCTAGCGGGAGTTAAAAAGACCCAGTACTTC; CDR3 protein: CASSLSAGLAGVKKTQYF
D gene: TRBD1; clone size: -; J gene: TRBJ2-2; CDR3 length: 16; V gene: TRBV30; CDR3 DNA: TGTGCCTGGGCCCGGACAGGGGGCTTTTACCCCGGGGAGCTGTTTTTT; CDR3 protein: CAWARTGGFYPGELFF
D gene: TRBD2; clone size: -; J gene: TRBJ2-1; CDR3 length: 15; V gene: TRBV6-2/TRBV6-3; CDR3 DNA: TGTGCCAGCAGTTTGGAGCGGGAGGGTTTGAATGAGCAGTTCTTC; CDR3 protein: CASSLEREGLNEQFF
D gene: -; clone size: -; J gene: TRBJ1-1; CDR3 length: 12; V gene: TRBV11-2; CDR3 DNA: TGTGCCAGCTTCAATACGGGTCCTGAAGCTTTCTTT; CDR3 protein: CASFNTGPEAFF
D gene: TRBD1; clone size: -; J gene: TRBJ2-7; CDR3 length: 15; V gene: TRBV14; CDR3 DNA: TGTGCCAGCAGCCAAAGACAGGGGTGGGGTTTCGAGCAGTACTTC; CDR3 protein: CASSQRQGWGFEQYF
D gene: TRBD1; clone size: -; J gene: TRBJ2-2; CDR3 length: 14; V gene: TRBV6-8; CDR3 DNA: TGTGCCAGCCGACAGGGCGCGAACACCGGGGAGCTGTTTTTT; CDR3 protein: CASRQGANTGELFF
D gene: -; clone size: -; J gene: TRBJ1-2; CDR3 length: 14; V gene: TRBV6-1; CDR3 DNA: TGTGCCAGCAGTGATATCAACGGGAACTATGGCTACACCTTC; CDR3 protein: CASSDINGNYGYTF
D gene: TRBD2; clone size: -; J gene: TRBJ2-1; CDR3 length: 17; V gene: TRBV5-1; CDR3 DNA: TGCGCCAGCAGCCTCCCTTTAGCGGGAGTTGGCTACAATGAGCAGTTCTTC; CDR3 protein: CASSLPLAGVGYNEQFF
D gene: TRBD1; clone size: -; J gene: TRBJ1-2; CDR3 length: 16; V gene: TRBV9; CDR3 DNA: TGTGCCAGCAGCGCCGTTGACAGGGCACCTAACTATGGCTACACCTTC; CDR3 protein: CASSAVDRAPNYGYTF
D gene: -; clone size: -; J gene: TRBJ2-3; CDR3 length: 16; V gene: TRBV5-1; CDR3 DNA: TGCGCCAGCAGCTTGGATGAGGGTTCTAGCACAGATACGCAGTATTTT; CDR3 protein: CASSLDEGSSTDTQYF
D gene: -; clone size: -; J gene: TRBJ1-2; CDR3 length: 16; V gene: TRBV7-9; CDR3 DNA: TGTGCCAGCAGCTTAATGAGCGCGGGGGGCGGCTATGGCTACACCTTC; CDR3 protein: CASSLMSAGGGYGYTF
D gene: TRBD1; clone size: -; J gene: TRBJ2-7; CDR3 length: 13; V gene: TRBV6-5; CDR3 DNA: TGTGCCAGCGTCCGGGACAGCTCCTACGAGCAGTACTTC; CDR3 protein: CASVRDSSYEQYF
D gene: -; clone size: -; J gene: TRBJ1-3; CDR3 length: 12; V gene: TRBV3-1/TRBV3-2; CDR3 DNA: TGTGCCAGCCGCAGGGCTGGAAACACCATATATTTT; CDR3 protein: CASRRAGNTIYF
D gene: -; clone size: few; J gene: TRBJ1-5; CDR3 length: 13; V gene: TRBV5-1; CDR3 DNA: TGCGCCAGCAGCCCGCAGGGTAATCAGCCCCAGCATTTT; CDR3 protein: CASSPQGNQPQHF
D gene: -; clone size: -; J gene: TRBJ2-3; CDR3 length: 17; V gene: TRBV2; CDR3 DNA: TGTGCCAGCAGAGGAGGCGGGACCGCCCGCCCTACAGATACGCAGTATTTT; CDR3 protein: CASRGGGTARPTDTQYF
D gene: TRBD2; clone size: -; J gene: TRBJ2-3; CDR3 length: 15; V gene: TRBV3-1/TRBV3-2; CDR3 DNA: TGTGCCAGCAGCCTGAGGCGGGGGAACACAGATACGCAGTATTTT; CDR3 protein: CASSLRRGNTDTQYF
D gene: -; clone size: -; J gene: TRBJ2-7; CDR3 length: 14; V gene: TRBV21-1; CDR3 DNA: TGTGCCAGCAGCAAGGCTAGCGGAGGGGACGAGCAGTACTTC; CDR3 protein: CASSKASGGDEQYF
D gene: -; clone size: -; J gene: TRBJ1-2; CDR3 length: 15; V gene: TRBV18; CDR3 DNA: TGTGCCAGCTCAGTTTCGCAGGGAATGGACTATGGCTACACCTTC; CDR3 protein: CASSVSQGMDYGYTF